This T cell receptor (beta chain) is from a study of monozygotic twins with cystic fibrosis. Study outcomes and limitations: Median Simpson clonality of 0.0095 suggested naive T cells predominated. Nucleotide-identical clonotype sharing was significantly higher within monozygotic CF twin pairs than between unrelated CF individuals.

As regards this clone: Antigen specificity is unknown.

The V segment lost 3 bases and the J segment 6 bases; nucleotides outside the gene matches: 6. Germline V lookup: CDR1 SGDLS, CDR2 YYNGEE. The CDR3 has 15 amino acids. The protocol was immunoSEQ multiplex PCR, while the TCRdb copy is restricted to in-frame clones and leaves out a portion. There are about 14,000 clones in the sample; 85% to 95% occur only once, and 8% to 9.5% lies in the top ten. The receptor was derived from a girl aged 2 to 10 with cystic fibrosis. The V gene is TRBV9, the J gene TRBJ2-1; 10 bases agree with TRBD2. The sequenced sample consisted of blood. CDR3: CASSAGLAGVNEQFF. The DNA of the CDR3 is TGTGCCAGCAGCGCAGGTCTAGCGGGAGTCAATGAGCAGTTCTTC.